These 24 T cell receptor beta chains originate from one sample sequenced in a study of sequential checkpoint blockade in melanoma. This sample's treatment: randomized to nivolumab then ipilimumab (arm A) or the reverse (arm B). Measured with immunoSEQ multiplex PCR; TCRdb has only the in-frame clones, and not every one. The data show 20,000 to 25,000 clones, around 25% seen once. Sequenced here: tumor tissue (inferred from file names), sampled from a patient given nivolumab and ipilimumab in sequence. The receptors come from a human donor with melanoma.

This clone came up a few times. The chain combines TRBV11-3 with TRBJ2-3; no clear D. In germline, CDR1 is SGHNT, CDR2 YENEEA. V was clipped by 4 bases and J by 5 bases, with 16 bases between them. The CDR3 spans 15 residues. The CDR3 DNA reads TGTGCCAGCAGCTCTAACCCACGCCAAGGAGATACGCAGTATTTT. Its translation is CASSSNPRQGDTQYF.

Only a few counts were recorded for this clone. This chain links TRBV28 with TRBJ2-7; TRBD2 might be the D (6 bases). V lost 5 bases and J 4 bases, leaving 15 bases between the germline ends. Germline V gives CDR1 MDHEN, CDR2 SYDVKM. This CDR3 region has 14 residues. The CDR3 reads CASSTGLRLYEQYF. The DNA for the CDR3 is TGTGCCAGCAGTACGGGACTGCGTTTATACGAGCAGTACTTC. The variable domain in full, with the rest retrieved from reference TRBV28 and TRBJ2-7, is DVKVTQSSRYLVKRTGEKVFLECVQDMDHENMFWYRQDPGLGLRLIYFSYDVKMKEKGDIPEGYSVSREKKERFSLILESASTNQTSMYLCASSTGLRLYEQYFGPGTRLTVT.

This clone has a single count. In DNA form, the CDR3 reads TGTGCCAGCAGCCAAGCGACAGGGGGGGGAAGAGCCAAAAACATTCAGTACTTC. Protein product: CASSQATGGGRAKNIQYF. J is TRBJ2-4 and V is TRBV14; TRBD1 aligns across 9 bases. Germline values: CDR1 SGHDN, CDR2 FVKESK. V gave up 1 base and J gave up 0 bases; unmatched junction bases: 7. The CDR3 totals 18 residues.

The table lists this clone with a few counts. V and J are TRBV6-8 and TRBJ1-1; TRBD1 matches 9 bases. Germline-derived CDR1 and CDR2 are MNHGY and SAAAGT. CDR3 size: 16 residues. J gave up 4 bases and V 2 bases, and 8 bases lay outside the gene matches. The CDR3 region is CASSYGTGIFSTEAFF. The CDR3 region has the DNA TGTGCCAGCAGTTACGGGACAGGGATTTTCAGCACTGAAGCTTTCTTT.

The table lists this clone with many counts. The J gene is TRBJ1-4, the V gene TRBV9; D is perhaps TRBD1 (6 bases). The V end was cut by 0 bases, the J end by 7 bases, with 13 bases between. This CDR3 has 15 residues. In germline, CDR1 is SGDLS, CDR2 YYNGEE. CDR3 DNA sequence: TGTGCCAGCAGCGTAGAACTCGGGGGCCCTGAAAAACTGTTTTTT. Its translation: CASSVELGGPEKLFF.

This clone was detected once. The CDR3 loop reads CASSDLRVGEKLFF. The CDR3 region has the DNA TGTGCCAGCAGTGACTTAAGGGTCGGTGAAAAACTGTTTTTT. The chain joins TRBV25-1 to TRBJ1-4; D gene unclear. The germline V gene has CDR1 MGHDK and CDR2 SYGVNS. The CDR3 totals 14 residues. V gave up 3 bases and J gave up 7 bases, with 12 bases separating them.

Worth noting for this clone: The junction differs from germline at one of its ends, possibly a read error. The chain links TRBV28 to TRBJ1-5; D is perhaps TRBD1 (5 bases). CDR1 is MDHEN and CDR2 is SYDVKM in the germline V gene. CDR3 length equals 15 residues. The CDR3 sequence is CASTLRLRERQPQHF. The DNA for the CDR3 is TGTGCCAGCACTTTACGACTCAGGGAGAGGCAGCCCCAGCATTTT.

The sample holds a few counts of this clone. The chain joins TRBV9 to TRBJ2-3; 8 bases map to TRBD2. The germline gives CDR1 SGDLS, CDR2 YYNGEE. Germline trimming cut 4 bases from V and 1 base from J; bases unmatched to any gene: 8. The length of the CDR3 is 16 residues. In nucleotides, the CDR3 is TGTGCCAGCAGCCTGCGCGGGGGGCGGGGCACAGATACGCAGTATTTT. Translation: CASSLRGGRGTDTQYF.

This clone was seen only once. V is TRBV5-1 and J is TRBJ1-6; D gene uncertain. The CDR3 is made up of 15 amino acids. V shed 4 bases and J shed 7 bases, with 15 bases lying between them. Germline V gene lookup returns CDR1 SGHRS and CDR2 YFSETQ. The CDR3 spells CASSGGATTNSPLHF. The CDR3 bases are TGCGCCAGCAGCGGCGGAGCTACCACCAATTCACCCCTCCACTTT.

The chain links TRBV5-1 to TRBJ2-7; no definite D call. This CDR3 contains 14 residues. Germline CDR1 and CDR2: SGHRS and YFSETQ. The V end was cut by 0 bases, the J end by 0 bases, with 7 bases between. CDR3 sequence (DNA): TGCGCCAGCAGCTTGGAACGAACCTCCTACGAGCAGTACTTC. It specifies CASSLERTSYEQYF.

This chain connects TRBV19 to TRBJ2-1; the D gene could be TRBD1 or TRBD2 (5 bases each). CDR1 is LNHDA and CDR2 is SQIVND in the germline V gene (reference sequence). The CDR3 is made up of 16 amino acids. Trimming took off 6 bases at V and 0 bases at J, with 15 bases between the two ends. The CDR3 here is CASSNDAGSSYNEQFF. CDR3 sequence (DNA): TGTGCCAGTAGCAACGATGCAGGGAGCTCCTACAATGAGCAGTTCTTC.

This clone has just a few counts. The CDR3 nucleotides read TGTGCCAGTACATACGGGAGGGCCAATGAGCAGTTCTTC. This gives the protein CASTYGRANEQFF. The chain combines TRBV19 with TRBJ2-1; TRBD2 aligns across 8 bases. The CDR3 totals 13 residues. Germline lookup yields CDR1 LNHDA and CDR2 SQIVND (reference sequence). The ends lost 7 bases at V and 6 bases at J; junction bases unmatched: 5.

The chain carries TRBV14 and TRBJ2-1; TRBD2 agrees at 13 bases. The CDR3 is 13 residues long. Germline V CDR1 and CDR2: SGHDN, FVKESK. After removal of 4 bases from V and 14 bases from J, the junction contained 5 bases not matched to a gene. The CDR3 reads CASSPGLAGVKFF. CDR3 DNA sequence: TGTGCCAGCAGCCCCGGACTAGCGGGAGTCAAGTTCTTC. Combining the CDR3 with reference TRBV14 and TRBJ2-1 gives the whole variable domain EAGVTQFPSHSVIEKGQTVTLRCDPISGHDNLYWYRRVMGKEIKFLLHFVKESKQDESGMPNNRFLAERTGGTYSTLKVQPAELEDSGVYFCASSPGLAGVKFFGPGTRLTVL.

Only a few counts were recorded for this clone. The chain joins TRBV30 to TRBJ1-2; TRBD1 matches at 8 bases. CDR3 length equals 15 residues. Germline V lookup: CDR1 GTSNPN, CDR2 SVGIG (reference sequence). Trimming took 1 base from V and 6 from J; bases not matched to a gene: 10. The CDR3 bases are TGTGCCTGGAGTGCACTTATCAGGGGGCGGGATGGCTACACCTTC. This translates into CAWSALIRGRDGYTF. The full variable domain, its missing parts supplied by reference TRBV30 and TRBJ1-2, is SQTIHQWPATLVQPVGSPLSLECTVEGTSNPNLYWYRQAAGRGLQLLFYSVGIGQISSEVPQNLSASRPQDRQFILSSKKLLLSDSGFYLCAWSALIRGRDGYTFGSGTRLTVV.

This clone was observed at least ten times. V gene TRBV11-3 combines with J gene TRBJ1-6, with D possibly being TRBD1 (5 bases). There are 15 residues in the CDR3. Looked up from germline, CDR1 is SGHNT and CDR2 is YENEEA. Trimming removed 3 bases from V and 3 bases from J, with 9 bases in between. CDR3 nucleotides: TGTGCCAGCAGCTTGAGTCAGGGCTATAATTCACCCCTCCACTTT. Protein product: CASSLSQGYNSPLHF.

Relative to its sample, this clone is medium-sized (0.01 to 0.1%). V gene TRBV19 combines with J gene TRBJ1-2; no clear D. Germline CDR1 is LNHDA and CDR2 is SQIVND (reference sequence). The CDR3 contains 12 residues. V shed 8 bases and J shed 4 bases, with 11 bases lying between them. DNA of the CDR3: TGTGCCAGTCGCGACAACATCTATGGCTACACCTTC. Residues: CASRDNIYGYTF.

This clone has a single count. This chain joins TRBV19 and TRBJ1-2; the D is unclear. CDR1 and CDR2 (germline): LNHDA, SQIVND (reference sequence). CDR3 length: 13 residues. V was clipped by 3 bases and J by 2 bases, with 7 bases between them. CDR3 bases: TGTGCCAGTAGTATCGGCTGGAACTATGGCTACACCTTC. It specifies CASSIGWNYGYTF.

CDR3 residues: CSARTGSGNTIYF. Here the CDR3 DNA reads TGCAGCGCTCGGACAGGCTCTGGAAACACCATATATTTT. The rearrangement links TRBV29-1 to TRBJ1-3; 7 bases align to TRBD1. Per germline, CDR1 SQVTM and CDR2 ANQGSEA. The trim removed 7 bases at V and 0 bases at J, leaving 3 bases unmatched. The CDR3 is 13 residues long.

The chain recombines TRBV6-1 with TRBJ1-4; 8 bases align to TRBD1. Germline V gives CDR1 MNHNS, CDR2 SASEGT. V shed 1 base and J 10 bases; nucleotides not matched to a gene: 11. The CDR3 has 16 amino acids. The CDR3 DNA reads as TGTGCCAGCAGTGAAGGGCGGACAGGGTACATCGGAAAACTGTTTTTT. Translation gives CASSEGRTGYIGKLFF.

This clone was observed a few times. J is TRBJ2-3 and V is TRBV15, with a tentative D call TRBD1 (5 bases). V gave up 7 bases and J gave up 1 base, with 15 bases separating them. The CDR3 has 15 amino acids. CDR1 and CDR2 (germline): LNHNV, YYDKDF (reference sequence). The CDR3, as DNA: TGTGCCACCACCCTCCTTGAGACAGGCACAGATACGCAGTATTTT. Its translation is CATTLLETGTDTQYF.

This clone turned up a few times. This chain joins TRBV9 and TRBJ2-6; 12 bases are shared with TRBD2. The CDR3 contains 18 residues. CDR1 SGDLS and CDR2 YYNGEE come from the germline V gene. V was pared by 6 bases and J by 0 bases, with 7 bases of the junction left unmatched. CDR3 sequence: CASTRLAGDLSGANVLTF. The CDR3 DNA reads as TGTGCCAGCACTAGACTAGCGGGGGACCTCTCTGGGGCCAACGTCCTGACTTTC. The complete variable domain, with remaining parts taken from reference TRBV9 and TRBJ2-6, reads DSGVTQTPKHLITATGQRVTLRCSPRSGDLSVYWYQQSLDQGLQFLIQYYNGEERAKGNILERFSAQQFPDLHSELNLSSLELGDSALYFCASTRLAGDLSGANVLTFGAGSRLTVL.

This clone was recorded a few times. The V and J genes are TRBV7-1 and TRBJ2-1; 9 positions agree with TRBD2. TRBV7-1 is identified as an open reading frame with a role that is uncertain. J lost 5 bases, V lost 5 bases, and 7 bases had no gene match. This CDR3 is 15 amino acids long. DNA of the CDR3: TGTGCCAGCAGCCTTGGGCTAGCGGGAAACAATGAGCAGTTCTTC. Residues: CASSLGLAGNNEQFF.

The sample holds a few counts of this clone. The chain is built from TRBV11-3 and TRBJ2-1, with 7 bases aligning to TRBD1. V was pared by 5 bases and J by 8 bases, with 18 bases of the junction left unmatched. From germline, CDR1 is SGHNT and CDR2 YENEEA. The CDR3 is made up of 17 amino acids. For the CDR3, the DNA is TGTGCCAGCAGCCAAGGGGCCCCGGGACAGTTCTTCCATGAGCAGTTCTTC. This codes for CASSQGAPGQFFHEQFF.

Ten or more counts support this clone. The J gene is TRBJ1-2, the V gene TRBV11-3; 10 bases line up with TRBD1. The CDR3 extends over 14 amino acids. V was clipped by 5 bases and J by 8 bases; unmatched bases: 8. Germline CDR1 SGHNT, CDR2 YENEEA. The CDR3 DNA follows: TGTGCCAGCAGCCCGACAGGGGGCGAGGAAGGCTACACCTTC. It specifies CASSPTGGEEGYTF.